The TCR beta chain described here comes from a study of T cells in Graves' hyperthyroidism and ophthalmopathy (dated by TCRdb to the late 2010s). For the study in its entirety: Peripheral blood was sampled at the time of initial diagnosis, prior to any treatment. A discovery cohort of around 100 patients, fewer than 50 with Graves' ophthalmopathy and about 58 with stable Graves' hyperthyroidism, was used to find distinguishing TCR V-J signatures. Prospective prediction of ophthalmopathy was tested in an independent validation cohort consisting of 18 hyperthyroidism patients and about 17 patients who later progressed to ophthalmopathy. For training and testing, the 80 to 100 patients in the discovery cohort were randomly divided in a 7:3 ratio. Thyroid tissue and blood T-cell repertoires from about six Graves' hyperthyroidism patients were also compared in the study. After blood sampling, hyperthyroidism patients were treated with methimazole at a starting dose of 30 mg daily, and ophthalmopathy patients were treated with high-dose intravenous methylprednisolone. According to the paper, TCR Vbeta CDR3 sequencing was carried out on approximately 140 peripheral blood samples, which came from around 43 ophthalmopathy, 75 or so hyperthyroidism and roughly 17 progressor patients. Here is what the overall study found, with its caveats: Most expanded thyroid clonotypes (frequency above 0.001) were also detected in blood, suggesting blood repertoires may reflect thyroid immune responses. In validation, the model predicted progression to ophthalmopathy a median of around 6.5 months before onset, with approximately 68% sensitivity and more than 72% specificity. No statistical method was used to fix the sample size in advance, and group allocation was not hidden from the investigators. A model built on a 13 V-J signature distinguished ophthalmopathy from stable hyperthyroidism, reaching 85% to 90% sensitivity and around 81% specificity in cross-validation and 80%/75% in testing.

Amplification of TCR beta CDR3 regions was carried out from RNA transcripts. A first-round RT-PCR of the TCR CDR3 used the HTBI primer set with the Qiagen OneStep RT-PCR kit. A second multiplex PCR round built the libraries, followed by size selection and purification. The libraries were sequenced on an Illumina HiSeq2000 using paired-end 100 bp reads. On the authors' methods: Raw data were processed with SOAPnuke, discarding reads with adapters, uncalled bases, mean Phred below 15, or no exact constant-primer or identifier match. COPE v1.2.5 was used to merge high-quality paired reads, and clonotypes were defined as unique nucleotide sequences. Clonotypes were aligned to IMGT TRBV, TRBD and TRBJ reference segments using MiTCR v1.1. The analysis was restricted to V-J combinations with a frequency above 0.0001, which together covered around 99% of the repertoires. A TCS score was defined as the ratio between F50 (clonal expansion) and ExV (chaos), using BLOSUM62-based TCRdist between CDR3 peptides within each V-J. Welch's t-statistics and random forest reduced around 520 V-J features to 13, which were used in a naive Bayes classifier (R e1071). TCRdb ran its own pipeline on the public reads, namely fastp trimming at Q25 and MiXCR clone calling, and kept in-frame beta chains. Every entry covers one CDR3 protein and lists the most common genes and DNA from its rows. The V and J calls, along with clone size, are taken from TCRdb and not from the paper's own processing. In all, the sample holds about 700,000 distinct CDR3 sequences, and 14% of those were seen once. The top ten clonotypes cover about 10% of the sample.

CDR1 SQVTM and CDR2 ANQGSEA are derived from the germline V gene. V and J lose 4 bases and 11 bases, and a span of 17 bases separates them. CDR3 length: 12 amino acids, cysteine to phenylalanine. Kept here is only the CDR3 DNA, which spans 36 bases and is read in frame from base 1. Graves' hyperthyroidism was defined as stable when no progression to ophthalmopathy occurred over 18 months of follow-up. Hyperthyroidism patients were aged 18 to 65 years and newly diagnosed, with disease duration of less than 2 months. The study excluded patients with uncontrolled infections, other autoimmune diseases, pregnancy or lactation. Clinical symptoms, serum thyroxine and TRAb, thyroid ultrasound, and orbital computed tomography formed the basis for the diagnoses. Ficoll-Paque density gradient centrifugation was used to isolate PBMCs from approximately 10 ml of fresh peripheral blood. Total RNA was extracted using Trizol reagent, and RNA quality was assessed on an Agilent 2100 Bioanalyzer.

This clonotype was found a few times. The antigen it binds to is not known. Qualities for individual bases were not recorded, and no much larger clone is one base off. This receptor was identified in a woman in her late teens or twenties with Graves' hyperthyroidism. Sequenced material: blood. The chain links TRBV29-1 with TRBJ2-5; the D region is possibly TRBD1 or TRBD2, each matching across 5 bases. CDR3 loop: CSVGGPGRSQYF. The nucleotide sequence reads as follows: TGCAGCGTTGGGGGACCGGGACGCTCACAGTACTTC.